A selection of T cell receptor beta chains follows, all from one sample in a study of T cell changes during pregnancy in multiple sclerosis. Sequenced by immunoSEQ multiplex PCR; TCRdb stores in-frame clones only, minus some. Counted here are about 40,000 clones, 90% to 95% occurring once; the ten biggest clones make up 7.8%. This material consisted of CD8+ T cells from peripheral blood mononuclear cells, taken before pregnancy. The receptors derive from a female donor with multiple sclerosis, enrolled in a pregnancy study. The CDR3 runs from the conserved cysteine through the conserved F or W. The D gene is left open where the match is weak. Not all rows give a size; the values are once, few, many and, for expanded clones, a class.

size: -
D: -
V: TRBV19
J: TRBJ2-2
CDR3: CASSISGGSGELFF
DNA: TGTGCCAGTAGTATCTCCGGGGGATCCGGGGAGCTGTTTTTT

size: -
D: -
V: TRBV7-9
J: TRBJ2-3
CDR3: CASRAGRSSSTDTQYF
DNA: TGTGCCAGCAGGGCTGGCCGGAGTTCTAGCACAGATACGCAGTATTTT

size: -
D: TRBD1
V: TRBV28
J: TRBJ1-1
CDR3: CASSISGGADTEAFF
DNA: TGTGCCAGCAGTATCTCAGGGGGCGCAGACACTGAAGCTTTCTTT

size: -
D: TRBD1
V: TRBV15
J: TRBJ1-2
CDR3: CATSSRDRAGYTF
DNA: TGTGCCACCAGCAGCCGGGACAGGGCTGGCTACACCTTC

size: -
D: TRBD1
V: TRBV29-1
J: TRBJ1-2
CDR3: CSVGQGDYGYTF
DNA: TGCAGCGTTGGACAGGGAGACTATGGCTACACCTTC

size: -
D: -
V: TRBV7-9
J: TRBJ2-1
CDR3: CASSPGLENEQFF
DNA: TGTGCCAGCAGCCCCGGTCTCGAAAATGAGCAGTTCTTC

size: -
D: TRBD1
V: TRBV19
J: TRBJ1-5
CDR3: CASTIQGAYQPQHF
DNA: TGTGCCAGTACTATACAGGGGGCCTATCAGCCCCAGCATTTT

size: -
D: TRBD2
V: TRBV13
J: TRBJ2-7
CDR3: CASSAGLAGRVDEQYF
DNA: TGTGCCAGCAGCGCGGGACTAGCGGGACGAGTGGACGAGCAGTACTTC

size: -
D: -
V: TRBV27
J: TRBJ2-1
CDR3: CASSLVGAYNEQFF
DNA: TGTGCCAGCAGTTTGGTCGGGGCCTACAATGAGCAGTTCTTC

size: -
D: -
V: TRBV29-1
J: TRBJ2-3
CDR3: CSVGGRKTDTQYF
DNA: TGCAGCGTTGGGGGCAGGAAAACAGATACGCAGTATTTT

size: -
D: -
V: TRBV29-1
J: TRBJ1-1
CDR3: CSVDDGSEAFF
DNA: TGCAGCGTCGACGACGGGTCTGAAGCTTTCTTT

size: -
D: TRBD1
V: TRBV7-9
J: TRBJ1-2
CDR3: CASSSRDSPNYGYTF
DNA: TGTGCCAGCAGCAGCCGGGACAGTCCTAACTATGGCTACACCTTC

size: -
D: -
V: TRBV7-9
J: TRBJ1-4
CDR3: CASSLVQDEKLFF
DNA: TGTGCCAGCAGCTTAGTACAGGATGAAAAACTGTTTTTT

size: -
D: TRBD1
V: TRBV28
J: TRBJ2-7
CDR3: CASSTTDRDRGYEQYF
DNA: TGTGCCAGCAGCACAACCGACCGGGACAGGGGCTACGAGCAGTACTTC

size: -
D: TRBD2
V: TRBV5-4
J: TRBJ2-3
CDR3: CASSLTRLAGGPWWDTQYF
DNA: TGTGCCAGCAGCTTGACAAGGCTAGCGGGAGGGCCATGGTGGGATACGCAGTATTTT

size: -
D: TRBD2
V: TRBV7-2
J: TRBJ2-3
CDR3: CASSLTGGPADTQYF
DNA: TGTGCCAGCAGCTTAACGGGAGGGCCCGCAGATACGCAGTATTTT

size: -
D: -
V: TRBV19
J: TRBJ2-5
CDR3: CASSIEGRSQETQYF
DNA: TGTGCCAGTAGTATAGAGGGCAGGTCCCAAGAGACCCAGTACTTC

size: -
D: -
V: TRBV11-2
J: TRBJ2-5
CDR3: CASSLSPGAGETQYF
DNA: TGTGCCAGCAGCCTTTCCCCAGGGGCGGGAGAGACCCAGTACTTC

size: once
D: TRBD2
V: TRBV27
J: TRBJ2-7
CDR3: CASSSASTGTSRFF
DNA: TGTGCCAGCAGTTCTGCCTCGACAGGGACTAGCCGATTCTTC

size: -
D: -
V: TRBV19
J: TRBJ2-7
CDR3: CASSSSAGNYEQYF
DNA: TGTGCCAGTAGTTCGTCCGCGGGGAACTACGAGCAGTACTTC

size: -
D: TRBD1
V: TRBV4-1
J: TRBJ1-5
CDR3: CASSQEDRVGNQPQHF
DNA: TGCGCCAGCAGCCAAGAGGACAGGGTGGGCAATCAGCCCCAGCATTTT

size: -
D: -
V: TRBV11-2
J: TRBJ2-6
CDR3: CASSPSVSGANVLTF
DNA: TGTGCCAGCAGCCCTAGCGTCTCTGGGGCCAACGTCCTGACTTTC

size: -
D: -
V: TRBV7-2
J: TRBJ2-7
CDR3: CASSLQTAYEQYF
DNA: TGTGCCAGCAGCCTCCAGACAGCCTACGAGCAGTACTTC

size: -
D: -
V: TRBV2
J: TRBJ1-2
CDR3: CASRLNYGYTF
DNA: TGTGCCAGCCGACTTAACTATGGCTACACCTTC

size: few
D: TRBD1
V: TRBV2
J: TRBJ2-5
CDR3: CASEDRAGQETQYF
DNA: TGTGCCAGCGAGGACAGGGCCGGCCAAGAGACCCAGTACTTC

size: -
D: TRBD2
V: TRBV19
J: TRBJ2-1
CDR3: CASMERRTSGYNEQFF
DNA: TGTGCCAGTATGGAGCGGAGGACTAGCGGATACAATGAGCAGTTCTTC

size: -
D: -
V: TRBV4-3
J: TRBJ2-2
CDR3: CASSTTRYGELFF
DNA: TGCGCCAGCAGCACCACTAGGTACGGGGAGCTGTTTTTT

size: -
D: TRBD2
V: TRBV7-7
J: TRBJ2-2
CDR3: CASSRSGRTGELFF
DNA: TGTGCTAGCAGTCGTAGCGGGAGAACCGGGGAGCTGTTTTTT

size: -
D: -
V: TRBV5-1
J: TRBJ2-7
CDR3: CASSLPQGEVAYEQYF
DNA: TGCGCCAGCAGCTTGCCCCAAGGGGAGGTAGCCTACGAGCAGTACTTC

size: -
D: TRBD2
V: TRBV19
J: TRBJ2-1
CDR3: CASSHSGSYNEQFF
DNA: TGTGCCAGTAGTCATAGCGGGAGTTACAATGAGCAGTTCTTC

size: -
D: TRBD1
V: TRBV4-1
J: TRBJ2-7
CDR3: CASSSGTGGYEQYF
DNA: TGCGCCAGCAGCTCCGGGACAGGGGGTTACGAGCAGTACTTC

size: -
D: TRBD1
V: TRBV9
J: TRBJ2-1
CDR3: CASSSPDRGYAYNEQFF
DNA: TGTGCCAGCAGCTCACCGGACAGGGGTTACGCCTACAATGAGCAGTTCTTC

size: -
D: -
V: TRBV10-2
J: TRBJ2-6
CDR3: CASTPKGGSGANVLTF
DNA: TGCGCCAGCACCCCGAAAGGGGGCTCTGGGGCCAACGTCCTGACTTTC

size: -
D: -
V: TRBV28
J: TRBJ2-1
CDR3: CASRPTQAGEQFF
DNA: TGTGCCAGCAGGCCTACCCAGGCGGGGGAGCAGTTCTTC

size: -
D: -
V: TRBV27
J: TRBJ1-5
CDR3: CASSLRGANQPQHF
DNA: TGTGCCAGCAGTTTACGGGGGGCCAATCAGCCCCAGCATTTT

size: once
D: -
V: TRBV27
J: TRBJ2-7
CDR3: CASRGPAGHEQYF
DNA: TGTGCCAGCCGGGGACCAGCGGGCCACGAGCAGTACTTC

size: -
D: -
V: TRBV7-2
J: TRBJ2-1
CDR3: CASGPLAGEQFF
DNA: TGTGCCAGCGGTCCGCTCGCAGGTGAGCAGTTCTTC

size: -
D: TRBD2
V: TRBV7-9
J: TRBJ2-5
CDR3: CASSLTSSGQETQYF
DNA: TGTGCCAGCAGTCTTACGTCTAGCGGCCAAGAGACCCAGTACTTC

size: -
D: -
V: TRBV15
J: TRBJ1-2
CDR3: CATSRDLTGYGYTF
DNA: TGTGCCACCAGCAGAGACCTGACAGGATACGGCTACACCTTC

size: -
D: TRBD1
V: TRBV5-1
J: TRBJ2-7
CDR3: CASSFRQGYEQYF
DNA: TGCGCCAGCAGCTTCCGACAGGGATACGAGCAGTACTTC

size: -
D: TRBD2
V: TRBV19
J: TRBJ2-1
CDR3: CASRSNPSGPYNEQFF
DNA: TGTGCCAGTAGATCCAACCCTAGCGGTCCCTACAATGAGCAGTTCTTC

size: -
D: -
V: TRBV29-1
J: TRBJ1-1
CDR3: CSVDVMNTEAFF
DNA: TGCAGCGTTGATGTTATGAACACTGAAGCTTTCTTT

size: once
D: -
V: TRBV7-8
J: TRBJ2-3
CDR3: CASSLALAPSTDTQYF
DNA: TGTGCCAGCAGCTTAGCGCTGGCCCCCAGCACAGATACGCAGTATTTT